The 10 T cell receptor beta chains below come from one sample, sequenced in a study of cytomegalovirus exposure and HLA in healthy donors. It was with 60 Vbeta and 13 Jbeta primers that the PCR ran. The method was immunoSEQ multiplex PCR; TCRdb's version includes in-frame clones alone and lacks a portion of them. This table has about 90,000 clones, under 85% appearing once. Sequenced sample: PBMCs. These receptor sequences come from a boy between 10 and 17 years old in good health and CMV-seronegative.

The chain joins TRBV15 to TRBJ1-4, with 7 bases aligning to TRBD1. Germline-derived CDR1 and CDR2 are LNHNV and YYDKDF (reference sequence). The CDR3 totals 15 residues. V was pared by 7 bases and J by 7 bases, with 12 bases of the junction left unmatched. CDR3: CATTTPGGDSEKLFF. The CDR3 region has the DNA TGTGCCACCACAACCCCGGGGGGGGACAGTGAAAAACTGTTTTTT.

The rearrangement uses TRBV4-1 and TRBJ1-4; 8 nucleotides agree with TRBD1. This CDR3 is built from 17 residues. J was trimmed by 10 bases and V by 5 bases; bases with no gene match: 18. Germline values: CDR1 MGHRA, CDR2 YSYEKL. In DNA form, the CDR3 reads TGCGCCAGCAGCTCCCCGGGACAGGACGTTGGGTCGCGAAAACTGTTTTTT. Its translation: CASSSPGQDVGSRKLFF.

This clone was counted only a few times. The chain is built from TRBV6-4 and TRBJ1-1; 10 nucleotides match TRBD1. Unmatched junction bases numbered 7, after V lost 6 bases and J lost 3 bases. The CDR3 extends over 15 amino acids. The germline gives CDR1 MRHNA, CDR2 SNTAGT. The CDR3 loop reads CASSKDRGFDTEAFF. The CDR3 region has the DNA TGTGCCAGCAGCAAGGACAGGGGGTTTGACACTGAAGCTTTCTTT.

V is TRBV12-5 and J is TRBJ2-5; 10 bases map to TRBD2. The J call could be wrong; TRBJ2-7 is a better fit for the DNA end. The germline V gene has CDR1 LGHNT and CDR2 FRNRAP. CDR3 length equals 15 residues. The DNA for the CDR3 is TGTGCTAGTGCTCCAGGACTAGCGGCCTCCTACGAGCAGTACTTC. This codes for CASAPGLAASYEQYF.

The rearrangement uses TRBV11-2 and TRBJ2-7, with D uncertain. Trimming stripped 0 bases from V and 9 bases from J, with 6 bases between. This CDR3 has 11 residues. Per germline, CDR1 SGHAT and CDR2 FQNNGV. CDR3 DNA: TGTGCCAGCAGCTTAGATGGGCGGCAGTACTTC. Its protein product is CASSLDGRQYF.

The chain is built from TRBV5-4 and TRBJ2-2; 8 bases fit TRBD1. The germline CDR1 and CDR2 sequences are SGHNT and YYREEE (reference sequence). V lost 5 bases to trimming and J lost 0 bases; unmatched junction nucleotides: 9. This CDR3 contains 17 residues. CDR3 DNA sequence: TGTGCCAGCAGATCAAAGAGGACAGGGACGAACACCGGGGAGCTGTTTTTT. Amino acid sequence: CASRSKRTGTNTGELFF.

This chain joins TRBV7-3 and TRBJ1-1, with 8 bases lining up with TRBD1. CDR1 SGHTA and CDR2 FQGTGA come from the germline V gene. The length of the CDR3 is 11 residues. V shed 4 bases and J 11 bases; nucleotides not matched to a gene: 3. Here the CDR3 reads CASSSGGVAFF. The CDR3 DNA follows: TGTGCCAGCAGCTCAGGGGGCGTCGCTTTCTTT.

The chain carries TRBV11-2 and TRBJ1-1, with 9 bases matching TRBD1. This CDR3 comprises 17 residues. The germline V gene has CDR1 SGHAT and CDR2 FQNNGV. Germline trimming cut 6 bases from V and 2 bases from J; bases unmatched to any gene: 13. CDR3 loop: CASSSRRQGVPNTEAFF. CDR3 DNA: TGTGCCAGCAGTTCTCGAAGACAGGGGGTCCCTAACACTGAAGCTTTCTTT.

This clone was seen once. The chain carries TRBV7-8 and TRBJ1-1, with D hard to call. The CDR3 runs to 12 residues. Trimming cost V 6 bases and J 7 bases, with 12 bases left between them. Germline V gives CDR1 SGHVS, CDR2 FQNEAQ. This CDR3 reads CASSVRHSEAFF. The CDR3, as DNA: TGTGCCAGCAGTGTCAGGCATAGTGAAGCTTTCTTT. Full variable domain (missing parts from reference TRBV7-8 and TRBJ1-1): GAGVSQSPRYKVAKRGQDVALRCDPISGHVSLFWYQQALGQGPEFLTYFQNEAQLDKSGLPSDRFFAERPEGSVSTLKIQRTQQEDSAVYLCASSVRHSEAFFGQGTRLTVV.

This clone was counted between two and nine times. The chain is built from TRBV6-5 and TRBJ1-1; TRBD1 is a possible D gene (5 bases). CDR1 is MNHEY, CDR2 SVGAGI, per germline. The CDR3 totals 12 residues. The V and J ends lost 8 bases and 5 bases respectively, with 12 bases between them. CDR3 in amino acids: CASRPGGTEAFF. CDR3 coding DNA: TGTGCCAGCCGGCCCGGGGGTACTGAAGCTTTCTTT.